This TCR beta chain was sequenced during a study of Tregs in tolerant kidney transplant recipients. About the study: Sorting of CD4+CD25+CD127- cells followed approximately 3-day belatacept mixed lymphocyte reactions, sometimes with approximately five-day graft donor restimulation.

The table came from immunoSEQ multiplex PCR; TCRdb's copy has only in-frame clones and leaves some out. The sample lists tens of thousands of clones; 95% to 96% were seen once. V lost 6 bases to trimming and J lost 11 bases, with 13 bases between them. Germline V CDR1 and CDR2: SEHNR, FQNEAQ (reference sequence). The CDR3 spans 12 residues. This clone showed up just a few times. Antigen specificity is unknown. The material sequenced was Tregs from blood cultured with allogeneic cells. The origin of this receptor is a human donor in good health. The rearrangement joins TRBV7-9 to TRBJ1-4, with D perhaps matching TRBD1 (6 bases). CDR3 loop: CASSIRGSKLFF. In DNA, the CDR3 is TGTGCCAGCAGTATAAGGGGGTCGAAACTGTTTTTT.